This is a list of T cell receptor beta chains from one sample in a study of graft-versus-host responses after intestinal transplantation. Their specific antigens are unknown. Sequencing was performed with immunoSEQ multiplex PCR; in TCRdb, only in-frame clones are kept and a portion is missing. The repertoire holds some 40,000 clones, approximately 93% seen once, with roughly a fifth in the top ten. Sequenced material: unstimulated CD8+ T cells sorted from spleen or lymph node cells, taken before transplant. Receptor source: a human donor who was the organ donor for an intestinal transplant. Both conserved end residues are part of each CDR3. The D gene is left open where the match is weak. Not every row has a clone size; where given, it reads once, few, many or a size class.

v_gene: TRBV4-1; d_gene: NA; abundance: NA; j_gene: TRBJ1-1; CDR3nt: TGCGCCAGCAGCCAAGTCCCAGGGGACATGAACACTGAAGCTTTCTTT; CDR3aa: CASSQVPGDMNTEAFF
v_gene: TRBV15; d_gene: TRBD2; abundance: NA; j_gene: TRBJ2-3; CDR3nt: TGTGCCACCAGCAGATCCGGGACTAGCGGACCAGATACGCAGTATTTT; CDR3aa: CATSRSGTSGPDTQYF
v_gene: TRBV7-6; d_gene: TRBD1; abundance: NA; j_gene: TRBJ2-3; CDR3nt: TGTGCCAGCAGCCCCCAAACAGGGGGCACAGATACGCAGTATTTT; CDR3aa: CASSPQTGGTDTQYF
v_gene: TRBV28; d_gene: NA; abundance: NA; j_gene: TRBJ2-7; CDR3nt: TGTGCCAGCAGTCTAGGCTACTACGAGCAGTACTTC; CDR3aa: CASSLGYYEQYF
v_gene: TRBV7-6; d_gene: TRBD2; abundance: NA; j_gene: TRBJ2-7; CDR3nt: TGTGCCAGCAGCTTAATTGCGGGAGGTACCTACGAGCAGTACTTC; CDR3aa: CASSLIAGGTYEQYF
v_gene: TRBV28; d_gene: NA; abundance: NA; j_gene: TRBJ2-2; CDR3nt: TGTGCCAGCAGTGGTGTCGCGGTTTGGGGATCCGGGGAGCTGTTTTTT; CDR3aa: CASSGVAVWGSGELFF
v_gene: TRBV10-3; d_gene: NA; abundance: NA; j_gene: TRBJ2-1; CDR3nt: TGTGCCATCAGTGAGCTTGAGGGGCTCTTCAATGAGCAGTTCTTC; CDR3aa: CAISELEGLFNEQFF
v_gene: TRBV19; d_gene: TRBD2; abundance: once; j_gene: TRBJ2-1; CDR3nt: TGTGCCAGTAGTATGGGAGTGGCGGGAGTCTTCTTTAATGAGCAGTTCTTC; CDR3aa: CASSMGVAGVFFNEQFF
v_gene: TRBV9; d_gene: TRBD1; abundance: NA; j_gene: TRBJ1-1; CDR3nt: TGTGCCAGCAGCGGGGGACAGGAGGCTTTCTTT; CDR3aa: CASSGGQEAFF
v_gene: TRBV19; d_gene: TRBD1; abundance: NA; j_gene: TRBJ1-2; CDR3nt: TGTGCCAGTAGCCCGGGACAGGGGGCGTATGGCTACACCTTC; CDR3aa: CASSPGQGAYGYTF
v_gene: TRBV7-3; d_gene: TRBD2; abundance: NA; j_gene: TRBJ2-7; CDR3nt: TGTGCCAGCAGCCCCGGACTAGCGGGAGTACAGGAGCAGTACTTC; CDR3aa: CASSPGLAGVQEQYF
v_gene: TRBV10-1; d_gene: NA; abundance: NA; j_gene: TRBJ2-1; CDR3nt: TGCGCCAGCAGTAACACTTCAAGCGGACAGCGGGACAATGAACAGTTCTTC; CDR3aa: CASSNTSSGQRDNEQFF
v_gene: TRBV7-4; d_gene: NA; abundance: NA; j_gene: TRBJ1-2; CDR3nt: TGTGCCAGCAGCTCCCCAGGGGCCTATGGCTACACCTTC; CDR3aa: CASSSPGAYGYTF
v_gene: TRBV7-3; d_gene: TRBD2; abundance: NA; j_gene: TRBJ2-1; CDR3nt: TGTGCCAGCGGGCTAGCGGGAGTCGATGAGCAGTTCTTC; CDR3aa: CASGLAGVDEQFF
v_gene: TRBV5-1; d_gene: TRBD1; abundance: medium-sized; j_gene: TRBJ2-3; CDR3nt: TGCGCCAGCAGCTTGGCACAGGGGCAAGATACGCAGTATTTT; CDR3aa: CASSLAQGQDTQYF
v_gene: TRBV6-5; d_gene: NA; abundance: once; j_gene: TRBJ2-7; CDR3nt: TGTGCCAGCAGTACTACCTCCCACTATCCCTACGAGCAGTACTTC; CDR3aa: CASSTTSHYPYEQYF
v_gene: TRBV14; d_gene: NA; abundance: NA; j_gene: TRBJ2-7; CDR3nt: TGTGCCAGCAGCCACTACTCCTACGAGCAGTACTTC; CDR3aa: CASSHYSYEQYF
v_gene: TRBV7-6; d_gene: NA; abundance: NA; j_gene: TRBJ1-3; CDR3nt: TGTGCCAGCAGCTCACAGGGTGAACACACCATATATTTT; CDR3aa: CASSSQGEHTIYF
v_gene: TRBV28; d_gene: NA; abundance: NA; j_gene: TRBJ1-2; CDR3nt: TGTGCCAGCGTACCCCAGGGTGTAGTCTATGGCTACACCTTC; CDR3aa: CASVPQGVVYGYTF
v_gene: TRBV5-1; d_gene: NA; abundance: NA; j_gene: TRBJ1-5; CDR3nt: TGCGCCAGCAGCTTGGCCGGACAGAACAATCAGCCCCAGCATTTT; CDR3aa: CASSLAGQNNQPQHF
v_gene: TRBV25-1; d_gene: TRBD2; abundance: once; j_gene: TRBJ2-3; CDR3nt: TGTGCCAGCAGTGATCCCGGGAGCGGGAGCTGGGCGGGGACGCAGTATTTT; CDR3aa: CASSDPGSGSWAGTQYF
v_gene: TRBV7-2; d_gene: NA; abundance: NA; j_gene: TRBJ2-6; CDR3nt: TGTGCCAGCAGCAAAAGCCGCAGGGCCCCCGGCTCTGGGGCCAACGTCCTGACTTTC; CDR3aa: CASSKSRRAPGSGANVLTF
v_gene: TRBV2; d_gene: NA; abundance: once; j_gene: TRBJ1-2; CDR3nt: TGTGCCAGCAGTGATCCCGGGGGGCCCTATGGCTACACCTTC; CDR3aa: CASSDPGGPYGYTF
v_gene: TRBV28; d_gene: NA; abundance: NA; j_gene: TRBJ1-5; CDR3nt: TGTGCCAGCATCACCAGGGGACCTAATCAGCCCCAGCATTTT; CDR3aa: CASITRGPNQPQHF
v_gene: TRBV7-6; d_gene: TRBD2; abundance: NA; j_gene: TRBJ2-1; CDR3nt: TGTGCCAGCAGCTTAGGAAGAGGACTAGCGGGAGAGGGGTATGAGCAGTTCTTC; CDR3aa: CASSLGRGLAGEGYEQFF
v_gene: TRBV9; d_gene: NA; abundance: NA; j_gene: TRBJ1-1; CDR3nt: TGTGCCAGCAGCGTAGACCATGGGGGCACTGAAGCTTTCTTT; CDR3aa: CASSVDHGGTEAFF
v_gene: TRBV7-8; d_gene: TRBD2; abundance: NA; j_gene: TRBJ2-7; CDR3nt: TGTGCCAGCAGCTTAATAGGACTAGCGGGAGTCCACGAGCAGTACTTC; CDR3aa: CASSLIGLAGVHEQYF
v_gene: TRBV6-5; d_gene: NA; abundance: NA; j_gene: TRBJ1-6; CDR3nt: TGTGCCAGCAGCCAGTGGTCCTATAATTCACCCCTCCACTTT; CDR3aa: CASSQWSYNSPLHF
v_gene: TRBV15; d_gene: NA; abundance: NA; j_gene: TRBJ2-3; CDR3nt: TGTGCCACACAGGATCGTCTTGACACAGATACGCAGTATTTT; CDR3aa: CATQDRLDTDTQYF
v_gene: TRBV11-2; d_gene: TRBD2; abundance: NA; j_gene: TRBJ2-3; CDR3nt: TGTGCCAGCAGCTTAGAAACCCCTCCAGGACTAGCGCCCAACACAGATACGCAGTATTTT; CDR3aa: CASSLETPPGLAPNTDTQYF
v_gene: TRBV27; d_gene: NA; abundance: NA; j_gene: TRBJ2-3; CDR3nt: TGTGCCAGCAGTTTATCTAGCACAGATACGCAGTATTTT; CDR3aa: CASSLSSTDTQYF
v_gene: TRBV29-1; d_gene: TRBD2; abundance: NA; j_gene: TRBJ2-5; CDR3nt: TGCAGCGTTGCCGGCGGGACTAGCGGGGCAGAGACCCAGTACTTC; CDR3aa: CSVAGGTSGAETQYF
v_gene: TRBV11-1; d_gene: NA; abundance: NA; j_gene: TRBJ2-3; CDR3nt: TGTGCCAGCAGCTCCGCCCCGGCTAGAAGGCAGGCAGATACGCAGTATTTT; CDR3aa: CASSSAPARRQADTQYF
v_gene: TRBV4-3; d_gene: NA; abundance: NA; j_gene: TRBJ2-1; CDR3nt: TGCGCCAGCAGCCTACATACTGGTTGGGAGCAGTTCTTC; CDR3aa: CASSLHTGWEQFF
v_gene: TRBV5-1; d_gene: TRBD2; abundance: NA; j_gene: TRBJ2-7; CDR3nt: TGCGCCAGCAGCTTTTTTACCCGGGACTACCCCTACGAGCAGTACTTC; CDR3aa: CASSFFTRDYPYEQYF
v_gene: TRBV4-3; d_gene: NA; abundance: NA; j_gene: TRBJ2-7; CDR3nt: TGCGCCAGCAGCCAAGGTATGAACGGACACACTCCCGGGCAGTACTTC; CDR3aa: CASSQGMNGHTPGQYF
v_gene: TRBV6-5; d_gene: NA; abundance: few; j_gene: TRBJ2-7; CDR3nt: TGTGCCAGCAGTTACTCAATCACAGGGCACGAGCAGTACTTC; CDR3aa: CASSYSITGHEQYF
v_gene: TRBV4-1; d_gene: NA; abundance: NA; j_gene: TRBJ2-7; CDR3nt: TGCGCCAGCAGCCAAGGAGGTGGGCAGGGGCCCGCCGTATACTACGAGCAGTACTTC; CDR3aa: CASSQGGGQGPAVYYEQYF
v_gene: TRBV2; d_gene: NA; abundance: NA; j_gene: TRBJ2-3; CDR3nt: TGTGCCAGCAGTGAGGACGGTCGCACAGATACGCAGTATTTT; CDR3aa: CASSEDGRTDTQYF
v_gene: TRBV28; d_gene: NA; abundance: NA; j_gene: TRBJ1-2; CDR3nt: TGTGCCAGCAGTTTTGGGCAGGGGAACGGCTACACCTTC; CDR3aa: CASSFGQGNGYTF